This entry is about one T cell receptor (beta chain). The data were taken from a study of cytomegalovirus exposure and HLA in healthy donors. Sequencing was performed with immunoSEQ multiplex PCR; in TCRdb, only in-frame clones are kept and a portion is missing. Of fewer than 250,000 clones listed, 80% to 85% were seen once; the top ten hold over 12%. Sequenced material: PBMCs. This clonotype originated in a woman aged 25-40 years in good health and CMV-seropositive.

Here the CDR3 reads CASSSGRDRDRQYF. The CDR3 DNA is TGTGCCAGCAGTTCCGGCCGGGACAGGGACCGGCAGTACTTC. The chain links TRBV27 to TRBJ2-7; 9 positions agree with TRBD1. The V gene's germline CDR1 is MNHEY and CDR2 SMNVEV (reference sequence). Trimming removed 4 bases from V and 9 bases from J; junction bases left unmatched: 10. The CDR3 runs 14 residues.